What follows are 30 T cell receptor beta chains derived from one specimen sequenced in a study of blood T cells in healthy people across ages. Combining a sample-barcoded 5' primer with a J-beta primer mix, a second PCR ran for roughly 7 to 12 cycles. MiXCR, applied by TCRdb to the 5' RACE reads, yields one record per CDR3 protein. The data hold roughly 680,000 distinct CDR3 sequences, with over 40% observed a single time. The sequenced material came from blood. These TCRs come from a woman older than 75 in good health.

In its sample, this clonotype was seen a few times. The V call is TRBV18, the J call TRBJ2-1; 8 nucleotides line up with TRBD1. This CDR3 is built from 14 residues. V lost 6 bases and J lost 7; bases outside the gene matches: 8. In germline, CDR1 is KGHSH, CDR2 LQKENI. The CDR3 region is CASSPQGALNEQFF. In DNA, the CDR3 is TGTGCCAGCTCTCCGCAGGGGGCGTTGAATGAGCAGTTCTTC.

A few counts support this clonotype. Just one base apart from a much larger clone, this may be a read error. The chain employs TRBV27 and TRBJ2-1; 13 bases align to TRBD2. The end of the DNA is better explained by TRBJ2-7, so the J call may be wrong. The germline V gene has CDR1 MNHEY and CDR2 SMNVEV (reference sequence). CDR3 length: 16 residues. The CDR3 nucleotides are TGTGCCAGCAGTTGGGGACTAGCGGGGCAGTACAATGAGCAGTACTTC. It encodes CASSWGLAGQYNEQYF.

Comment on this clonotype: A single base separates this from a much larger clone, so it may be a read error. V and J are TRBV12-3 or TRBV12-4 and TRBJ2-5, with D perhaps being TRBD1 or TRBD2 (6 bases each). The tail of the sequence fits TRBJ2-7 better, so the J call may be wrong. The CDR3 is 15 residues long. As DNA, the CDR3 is TGTGTCAGCAGTTTCTTCCGGGGGCGGCTCCTCGAGCAGTACTTC. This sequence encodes CVSSFFRGRLLEQYF.

This CDR3 reads CASSLRGQGREKLFF. Written as DNA, the CDR3 is TGTGCCAGCAGCCTACGGGGACAGGGGAGGGAAAAACTGTTTTTT. The chain carries TRBV12-3 or TRBV12-4 and TRBJ1-4; 10 bases line up with TRBD1. The CDR3 contains 15 residues. Trimming removed 6 bases from V and 8 bases from J; junction bases left unmatched: 9.

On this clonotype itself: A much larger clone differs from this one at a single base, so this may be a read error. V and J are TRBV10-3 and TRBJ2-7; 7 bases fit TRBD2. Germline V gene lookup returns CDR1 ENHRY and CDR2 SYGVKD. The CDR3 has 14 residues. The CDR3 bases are TGTGCCTTCAGTGAGATCAGCGGGGCTCTGGAGCAGTACTTC. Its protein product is CAFSEISGALEQYF.

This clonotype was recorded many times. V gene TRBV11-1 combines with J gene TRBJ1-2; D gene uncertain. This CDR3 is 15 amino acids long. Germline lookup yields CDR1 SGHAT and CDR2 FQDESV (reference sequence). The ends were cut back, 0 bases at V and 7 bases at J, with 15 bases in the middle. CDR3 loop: CASSLALAYGGGYTF. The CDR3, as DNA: TGTGCCAGCAGCTTAGCGCTAGCCTACGGTGGTGGCTACACCTTC.

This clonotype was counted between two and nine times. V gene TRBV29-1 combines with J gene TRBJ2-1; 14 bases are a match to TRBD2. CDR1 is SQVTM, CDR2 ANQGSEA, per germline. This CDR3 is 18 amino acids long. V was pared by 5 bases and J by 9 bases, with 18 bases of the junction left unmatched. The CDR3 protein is CSVTGLAGGTLDASEQFF. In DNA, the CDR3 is TGCAGCGTTACCGGACTAGCGGGAGGCACTTTGGACGCCAGTGAGCAGTTCTTC.

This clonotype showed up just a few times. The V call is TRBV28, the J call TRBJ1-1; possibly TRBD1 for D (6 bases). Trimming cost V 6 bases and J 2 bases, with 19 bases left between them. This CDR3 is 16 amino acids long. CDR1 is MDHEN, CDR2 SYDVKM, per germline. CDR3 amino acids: CASSPTGIQGNTEAFF. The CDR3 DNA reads TGTGCCAGCAGCCCTACGGGGATACAGGGTAACACTGAAGCTTTCTTT. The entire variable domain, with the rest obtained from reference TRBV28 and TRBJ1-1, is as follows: DVKVTQSSRYLVKRTGEKVFLECVQDMDHENMFWYRQDPGLGLRLIYFSYDVKMKEKGDIPEGYSVSREKKERFSLILESASTNQTSMYLCASSPTGIQGNTEAFFGQGTRLTVV.

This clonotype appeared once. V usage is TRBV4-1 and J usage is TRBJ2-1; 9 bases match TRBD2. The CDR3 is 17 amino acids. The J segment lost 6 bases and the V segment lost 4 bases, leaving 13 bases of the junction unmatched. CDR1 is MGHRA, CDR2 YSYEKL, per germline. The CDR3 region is CASSPPTGTSLSNEQFF. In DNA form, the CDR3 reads TGCGCCAGCAGCCCCCCTACCGGGACTAGCTTGTCCAATGAGCAGTTCTTC.

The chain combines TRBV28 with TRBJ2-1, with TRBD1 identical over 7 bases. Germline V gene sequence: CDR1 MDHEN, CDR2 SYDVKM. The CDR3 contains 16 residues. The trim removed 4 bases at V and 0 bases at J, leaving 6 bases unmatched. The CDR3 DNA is TGTGCCAGCAGTTCGCGCTCAGGGGGCTCCTACAATGAGCAGTTCTTC. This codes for CASSSRSGGSYNEQFF. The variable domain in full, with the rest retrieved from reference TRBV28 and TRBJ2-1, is DVKVTQSSRYLVKRTGEKVFLECVQDMDHENMFWYRQDPGLGLRLIYFSYDVKMKEKGDIPEGYSVSREKKERFSLILESASTNQTSMYLCASSSRSGGSYNEQFFGPGTRLTVL.

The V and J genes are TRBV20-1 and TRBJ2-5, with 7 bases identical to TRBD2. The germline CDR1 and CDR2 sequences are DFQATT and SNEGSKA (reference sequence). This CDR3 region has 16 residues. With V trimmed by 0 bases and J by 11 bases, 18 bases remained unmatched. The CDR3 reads CSARDTAGRTNNEQYF. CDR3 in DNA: TGCAGTGCTAGAGATACGGCCGGGAGGACCAACAATGAGCAGTACTTC.

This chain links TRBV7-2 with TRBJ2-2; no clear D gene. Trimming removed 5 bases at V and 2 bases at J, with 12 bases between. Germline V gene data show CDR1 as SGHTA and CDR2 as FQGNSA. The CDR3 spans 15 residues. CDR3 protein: CASSIGRINTGELFF. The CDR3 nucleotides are TGTGCCAGCAGCATTGGACGGATCAACACCGGGGAGCTGTTTTTT.

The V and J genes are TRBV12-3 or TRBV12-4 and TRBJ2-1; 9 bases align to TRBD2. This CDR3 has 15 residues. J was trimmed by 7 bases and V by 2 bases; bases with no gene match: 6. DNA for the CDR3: TGTGCCAGCAGTTTACGCGGGGGGGCAAGGAATGAGCAGTTCTTC. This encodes CASSLRGGARNEQFF.

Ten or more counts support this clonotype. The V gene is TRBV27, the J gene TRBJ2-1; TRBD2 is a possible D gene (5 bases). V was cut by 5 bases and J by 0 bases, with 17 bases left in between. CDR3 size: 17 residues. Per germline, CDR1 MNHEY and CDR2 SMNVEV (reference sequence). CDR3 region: CASSRPSRRRSYNEQFF. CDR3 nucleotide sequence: TGTGCCAGCAGTAGACCTAGCCGGAGACGCTCCTACAATGAGCAGTTCTTC.

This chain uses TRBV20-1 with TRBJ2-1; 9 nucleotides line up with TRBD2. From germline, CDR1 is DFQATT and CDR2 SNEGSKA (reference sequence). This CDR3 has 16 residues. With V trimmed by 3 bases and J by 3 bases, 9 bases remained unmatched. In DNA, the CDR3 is TGCAGTGCTAGTAGCGGGGGTCGAAAAAGCTACAATGAGCAGTTCTTC. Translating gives CSASSGGRKSYNEQFF.

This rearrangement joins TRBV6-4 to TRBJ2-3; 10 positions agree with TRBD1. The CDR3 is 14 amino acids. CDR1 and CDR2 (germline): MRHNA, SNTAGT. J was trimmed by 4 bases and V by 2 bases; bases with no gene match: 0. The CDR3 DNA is TGTGCCAGCAGTGACGGACAGGGGGCAGATACGCAGTATTTT. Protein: CASSDGQGADTQYF.

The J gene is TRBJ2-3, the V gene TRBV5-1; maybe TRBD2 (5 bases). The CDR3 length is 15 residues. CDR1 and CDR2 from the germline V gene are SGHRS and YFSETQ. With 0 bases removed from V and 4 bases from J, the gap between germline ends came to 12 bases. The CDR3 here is CASSLAGNTPDTQYF. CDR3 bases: TGCGCCAGCAGCTTGGCGGGGAATACTCCAGATACGCAGTATTTT. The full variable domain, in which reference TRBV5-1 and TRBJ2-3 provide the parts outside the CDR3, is KAGVTQTPRYLIKTRGQQVTLSCSPISGHRSVSWYQQTPGQGLQFLFEYFSETQRNKGNFPGRFSGRQFSNSRSEMNVSTLELGDSALYLCASSLAGNTPDTQYFGPGTRLTVL.

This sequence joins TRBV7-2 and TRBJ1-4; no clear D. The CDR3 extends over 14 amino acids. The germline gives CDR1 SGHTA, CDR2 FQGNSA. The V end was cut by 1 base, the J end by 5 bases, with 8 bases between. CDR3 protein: CASSLETLNEKLFF. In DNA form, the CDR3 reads TGTGCCAGCAGCTTAGAGACCCTGAATGAAAAACTGTTTTTT.

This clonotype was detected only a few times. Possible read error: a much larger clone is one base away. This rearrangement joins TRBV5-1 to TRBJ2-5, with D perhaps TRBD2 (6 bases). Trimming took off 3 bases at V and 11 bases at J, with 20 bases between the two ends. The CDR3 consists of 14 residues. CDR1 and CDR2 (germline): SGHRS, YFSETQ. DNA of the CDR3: TGCGCCAGCAGCTCCCGGGAGAGAGGAGATGAGCAGTACTTC. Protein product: CASSSRERGDEQYF.

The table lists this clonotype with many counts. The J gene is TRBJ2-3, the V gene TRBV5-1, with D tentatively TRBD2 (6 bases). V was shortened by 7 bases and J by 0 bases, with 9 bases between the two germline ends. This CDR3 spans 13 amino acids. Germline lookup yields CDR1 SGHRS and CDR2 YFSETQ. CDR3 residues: CASRGTSTDTQYF. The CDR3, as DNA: TGCGCCAGCCGCGGGACTAGCACAGATACGCAGTATTTT.

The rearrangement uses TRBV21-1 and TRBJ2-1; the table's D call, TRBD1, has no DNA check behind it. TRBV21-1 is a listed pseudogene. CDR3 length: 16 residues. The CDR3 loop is CASSKDGTGEGNEQFF. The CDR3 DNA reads TGTGCCAGCAGCAAAGACGGGACCGGGGAGGGGAATGAGCAGTTCTTC.

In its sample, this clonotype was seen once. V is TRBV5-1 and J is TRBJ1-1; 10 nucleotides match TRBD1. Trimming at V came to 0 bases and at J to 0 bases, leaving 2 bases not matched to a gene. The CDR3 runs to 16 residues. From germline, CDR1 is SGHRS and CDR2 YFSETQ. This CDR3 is CASSLGTGGMNTEAFF. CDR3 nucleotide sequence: TGCGCCAGCAGCTTGGGGACAGGGGGAATGAACACTGAAGCTTTCTTT.

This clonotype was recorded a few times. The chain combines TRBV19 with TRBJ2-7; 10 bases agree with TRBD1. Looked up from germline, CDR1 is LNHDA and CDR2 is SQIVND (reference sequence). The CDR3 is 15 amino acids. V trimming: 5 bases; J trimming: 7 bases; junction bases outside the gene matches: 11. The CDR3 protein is CASSHATGGLEEQYF. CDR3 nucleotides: TGTGCCAGTAGTCACGCGACAGGGGGCTTAGAGGAGCAGTACTTC.

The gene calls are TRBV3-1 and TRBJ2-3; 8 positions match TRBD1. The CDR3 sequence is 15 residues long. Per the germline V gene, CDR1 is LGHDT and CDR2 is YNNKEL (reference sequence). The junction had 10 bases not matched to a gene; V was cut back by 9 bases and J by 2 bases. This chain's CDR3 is CASSVDRGYTDTQYF. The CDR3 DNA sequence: TGTGCCAGTAGCGTTGACAGGGGCTACACAGATACGCAGTATTTT.

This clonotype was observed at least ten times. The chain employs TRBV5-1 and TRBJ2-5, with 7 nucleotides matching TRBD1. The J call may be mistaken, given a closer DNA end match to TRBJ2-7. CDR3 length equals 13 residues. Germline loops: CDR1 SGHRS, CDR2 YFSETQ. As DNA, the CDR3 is TGCGCCAGCAGCTTGGGACAGGGAGCCGAGCAGTACTTC. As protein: CASSLGQGAEQYF.

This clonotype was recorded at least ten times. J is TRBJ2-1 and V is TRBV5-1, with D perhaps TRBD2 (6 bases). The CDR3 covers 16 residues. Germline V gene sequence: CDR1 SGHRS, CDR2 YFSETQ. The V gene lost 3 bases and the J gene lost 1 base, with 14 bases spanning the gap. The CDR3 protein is CASSSSGLPSYNEQFF. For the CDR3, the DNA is TGCGCCAGCAGCTCGAGCGGGTTACCTTCCTACAATGAGCAGTTCTTC. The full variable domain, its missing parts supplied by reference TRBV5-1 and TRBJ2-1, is KAGVTQTPRYLIKTRGQQVTLSCSPISGHRSVSWYQQTPGQGLQFLFEYFSETQRNKGNFPGRFSGRQFSNSRSEMNVSTLELGDSALYLCASSSSGLPSYNEQFFGPGTRLTVL.

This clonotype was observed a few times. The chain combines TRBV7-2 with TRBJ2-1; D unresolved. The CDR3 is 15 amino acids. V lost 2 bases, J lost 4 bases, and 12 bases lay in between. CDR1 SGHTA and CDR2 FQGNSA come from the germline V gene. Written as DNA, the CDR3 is TGTGCCAGCAGCTTATCAGCGACCGCTTACAATGAGCAGTTCTTC. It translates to CASSLSATAYNEQFF.

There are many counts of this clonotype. In nucleotides, the CDR3 is TGCAGCGGGAGGAGGGAGGTCTACAATGAGCAGTTCTTC. It encodes CSGRREVYNEQFF. The V and J genes are TRBV29-1 and TRBJ2-1, with D possibly TRBD2 on 6 matching bases. The ends were cut back, 7 bases at V and 3 bases at J, with 13 bases in the middle. Germline values: CDR1 SQVTM, CDR2 ANQGSEA. The CDR3 is made up of 13 amino acids.

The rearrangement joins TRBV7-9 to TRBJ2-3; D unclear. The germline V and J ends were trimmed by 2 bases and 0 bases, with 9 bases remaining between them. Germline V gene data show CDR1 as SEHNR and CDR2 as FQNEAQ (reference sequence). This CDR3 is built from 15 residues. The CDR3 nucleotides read TGTGCCAGCAGCTTATACACCTCAAGCACAGATACGCAGTATTTT. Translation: CASSLYTSSTDTQYF. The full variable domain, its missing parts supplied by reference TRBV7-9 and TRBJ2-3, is DTGVSQNPRHKITKRGQNVTFRCDPISEHNRLYWYRQTLGQGPEFLTYFQNEAQLEKSRLLSDRFSAERPKGSFSTLEIQRTEQGDSAMYLCASSLYTSSTDTQYFGPGTRLTVL.

The CDR3 region has the DNA TGCGCCAGCAACACTCCAAAGGGGGACACCGGGGAGCTGTTTTTT. It translates to CASNTPKGDTGELFF. The chain employs TRBV5-1 and TRBJ2-2, with TRBD1 as a possible D gene (6 bases). The length of the CDR3 is 15 residues. Trimming shortened V by 6 bases and J by 3 bases, and 15 bases separated the two germline ends. CDR1 and CDR2 from the germline V gene are SGHRS and YFSETQ. Looking up the rest from reference TRBV5-1 and TRBJ2-2 gives the full variable domain: KAGVTQTPRYLIKTRGQQVTLSCSPISGHRSVSWYQQTPGQGLQFLFEYFSETQRNKGNFPGRFSGRQFSNSRSEMNVSTLELGDSALYLCASNTPKGDTGELFFGEGSRLTVL.